The source of this T cell receptor beta chain is a study of T cells expressing NK-cell markers. In the study overall: Beta-chain profiling covered CD3+CD56+NKG2C+, CD3+CD56+NKG2C- and CD3+CD56-NKG2C+ sorted subsets. HCMV seropositivity characterized most of the eight sequenced donors, and seronegativity one.

Study-level results: Nothing established the HCMV specificity of expanded NKG2C+ T cell clones.

The CDR3 consists of 15 residues. CDR1 MDHEN and CDR2 SYDVKM come from the germline V gene. TCRdb reanalyzed the 5' RACE reads and collapses them to one entry per CDR3 protein, without DNA. This listing includes 150,000 to 200,000 distinct CDR3 sequences. Details on this clonotype: What it recognizes is unknown.

The clonotype originates from a woman between 18 and 70 years old in good health. The sequenced sample consisted of blood T cells: a sorted CD56 or NKG2C T cell subset, CD4+ or CD8+ T cells, or bulk PBMC T cells (not recorded which). The gene calls are TRBV28 and TRBJ2-3; TCRdb designates TRBD2, a call that cannot be tested without DNA. The CDR3 loop reads CASSETSGSYDTQYF.